This T cell receptor beta chain derives from a study of shared clonotypes between healthy human individuals. The CDR3 contains 14 residues. Germline loops: CDR1 SNHLY, CDR2 FYNNEI. The germline V and J ends were trimmed by 4 bases and 4 bases, with 11 bases remaining between them. Study-level findings and limits: Rarefaction demonstrated incomplete sorted-subset sequencing despite large depth.

Data came from immunoSEQ multiplex PCR; TCRdb stores just in-frame clones and leaves some out. The sample holds about 1.5 million clones, roughly 95% seen once. This clone was observed a single time. The antigen is not known. The sequence derives from a man aged 30-40 years in good health. Specimen: naive CD4+ T cells sorted from blood. Subset indicated: CD45RA+ positively selected. The rearrangement uses TRBV2 and TRBJ1-5; D remains ambiguous. The CDR3 sequence is CASSGLNGNQPQHF. The CDR3 coding sequence is TGTGCCAGCAGTGGTCTGAACGGTAATCAGCCCCAGCATTTT.